This T cell receptor beta chain was found in a study of shared clonotypes between healthy human individuals. Broader study findings: Inspection by rarefaction showed sorted-subset sequencing to be incomplete despite large depth. Sampling involved blood alone; tissue repertoires likely differ.

This clone has just a few counts. What it recognizes is unknown. Produced via immunoSEQ multiplex PCR; TCRdb's table is partial and in-frame only. The sample comprises hundreds of thousands of clones, nearly 95% of which are singletons, and 24% rests with the top ten. CD8 cells regarded as naive lacked CD45RO, were positively chosen for CCR7, and omitted terminally differentiated effector memory CD45RA+ cells. Every contributor of samples was a Caucasian grown-up residing in Nashville, Tennessee. Germline V gives CDR1 SGHDT, CDR2 YYEEEE. The CDR3 runs to 14 residues. Trimming stripped 4 bases from V and 4 bases from J, with 14 bases between.

The material sequenced was naive CD8+ T cells sorted from blood. The chain couples TRBV5-6 to TRBJ1-2; D unclear. This receptor was identified in a man aged 25 to 45 in good health. DNA of the CDR3: TGTGCCAGCAGCCCCCCCACGGAAACCTATGGCTACACCTTC. Translated: CASSPPTETYGYTF.